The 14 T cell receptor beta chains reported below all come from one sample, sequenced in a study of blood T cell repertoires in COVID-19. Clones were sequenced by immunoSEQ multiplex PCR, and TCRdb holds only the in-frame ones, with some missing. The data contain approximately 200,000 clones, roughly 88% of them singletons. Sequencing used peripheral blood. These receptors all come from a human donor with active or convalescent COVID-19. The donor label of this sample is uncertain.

The CDR3: CASSPGQVLVYGYTF. In DNA form, the CDR3 reads TGCGCCAGCAGCCCTGGACAGGTTTTAGTCTATGGCTACACCTTC. The chain recombines TRBV5-1 with TRBJ1-2, with TRBD1 matching 7 bases. The germline gives CDR1 SGHRS, CDR2 YFSETQ. V trimming: 4 bases; J trimming: 4 bases; junction bases outside the gene matches: 10. The CDR3 is 15 amino acids.

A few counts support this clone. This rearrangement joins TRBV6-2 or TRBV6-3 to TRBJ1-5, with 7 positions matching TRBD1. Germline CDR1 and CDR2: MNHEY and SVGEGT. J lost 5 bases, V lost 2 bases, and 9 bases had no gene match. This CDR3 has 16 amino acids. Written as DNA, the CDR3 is TGTGCCAGCAGTTACCCAGGGACAGCTGGCTATCAGCCCCAGCATTTT. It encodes CASSYPGTAGYQPQHF.

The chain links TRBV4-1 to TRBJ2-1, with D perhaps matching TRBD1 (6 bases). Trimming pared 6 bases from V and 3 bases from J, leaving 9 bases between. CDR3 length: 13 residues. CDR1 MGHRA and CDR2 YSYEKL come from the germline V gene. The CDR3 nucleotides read TGCGCCAGCAGGGGGGCCTTCTACAATGAGCAGTTCTTC. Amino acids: CASRGAFYNEQFF.

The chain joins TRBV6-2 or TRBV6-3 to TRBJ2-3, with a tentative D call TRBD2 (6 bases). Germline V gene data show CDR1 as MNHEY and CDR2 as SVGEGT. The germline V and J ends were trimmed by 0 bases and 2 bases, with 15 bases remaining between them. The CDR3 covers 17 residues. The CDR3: CASSYSGPQRATDTQYF. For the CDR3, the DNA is TGTGCCAGCAGTTACTCGGGACCCCAGCGGGCCACAGATACGCAGTATTTT.

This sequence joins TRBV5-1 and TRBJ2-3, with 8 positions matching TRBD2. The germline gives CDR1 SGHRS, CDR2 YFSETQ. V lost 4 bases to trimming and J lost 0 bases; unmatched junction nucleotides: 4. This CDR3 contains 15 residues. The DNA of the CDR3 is TGCGCCAGCAGCCCCGGGACTAGTAGCACAGATACGCAGTATTTT. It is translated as CASSPGTSSTDTQYF.

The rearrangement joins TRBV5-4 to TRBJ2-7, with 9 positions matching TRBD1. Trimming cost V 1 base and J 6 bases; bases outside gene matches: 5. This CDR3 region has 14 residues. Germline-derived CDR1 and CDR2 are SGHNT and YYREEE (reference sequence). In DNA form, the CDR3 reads TGTGCCAGCAGCTTGCAGGACAGGGGAAGCGAGCAGTACTTC. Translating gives CASSLQDRGSEQYF.

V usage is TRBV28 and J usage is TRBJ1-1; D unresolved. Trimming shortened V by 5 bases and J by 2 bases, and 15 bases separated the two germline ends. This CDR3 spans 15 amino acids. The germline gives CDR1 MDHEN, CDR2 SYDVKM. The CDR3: CASSPSEGPNTEAFF. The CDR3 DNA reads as TGTGCCAGCAGTCCTAGCGAAGGTCCTAACACTGAAGCTTTCTTT.

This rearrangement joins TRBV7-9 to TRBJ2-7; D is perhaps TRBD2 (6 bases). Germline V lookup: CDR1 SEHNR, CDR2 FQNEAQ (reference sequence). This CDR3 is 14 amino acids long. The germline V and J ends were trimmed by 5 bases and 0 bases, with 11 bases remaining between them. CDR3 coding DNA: TGTGCCAGCAGCCCTCGGGAGAGCTCCTACGAGCAGTACTTC. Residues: CASSPRESSYEQYF.

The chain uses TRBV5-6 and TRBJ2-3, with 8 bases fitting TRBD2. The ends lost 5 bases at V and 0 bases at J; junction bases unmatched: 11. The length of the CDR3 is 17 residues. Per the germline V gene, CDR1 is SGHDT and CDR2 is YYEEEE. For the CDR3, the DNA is TGTGCCAGCAGTCGTTTACGGGGGGGTGCTAGCACAGATACGCAGTATTTT. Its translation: CASSRLRGGASTDTQYF.

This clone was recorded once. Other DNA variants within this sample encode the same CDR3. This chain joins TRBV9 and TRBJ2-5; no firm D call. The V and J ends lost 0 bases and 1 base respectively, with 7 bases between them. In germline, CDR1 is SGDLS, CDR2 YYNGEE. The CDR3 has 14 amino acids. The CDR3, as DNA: TGTGCCAGCAGCGTAGGTAATAGCCAAGAGACCCAGTACTTC. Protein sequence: CASSVGNSQETQYF.

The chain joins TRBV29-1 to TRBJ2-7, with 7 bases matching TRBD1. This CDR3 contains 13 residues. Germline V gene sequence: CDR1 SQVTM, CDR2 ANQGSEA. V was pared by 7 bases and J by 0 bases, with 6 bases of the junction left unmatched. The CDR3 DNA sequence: TGCAGCGCCGGAGACAGGGCCTCCTACGAGCAGTACTTC. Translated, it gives CSAGDRASYEQYF.

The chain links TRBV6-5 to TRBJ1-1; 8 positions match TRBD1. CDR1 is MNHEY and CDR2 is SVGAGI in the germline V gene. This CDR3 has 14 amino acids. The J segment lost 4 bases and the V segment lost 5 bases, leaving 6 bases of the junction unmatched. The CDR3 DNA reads TGTGCCAGCAGTCCGGACAGGGCGTCCACTGAAGCTTTCTTT. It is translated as CASSPDRASTEAFF.

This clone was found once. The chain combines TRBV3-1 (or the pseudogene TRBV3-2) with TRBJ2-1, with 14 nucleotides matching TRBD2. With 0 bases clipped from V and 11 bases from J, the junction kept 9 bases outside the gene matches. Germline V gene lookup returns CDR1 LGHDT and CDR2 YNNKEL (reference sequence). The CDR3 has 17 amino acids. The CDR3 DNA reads TGTGCCAGCAGCCAAGATGGTGGGACTAGCGGGAGTGGTAAGCAGTTCTTC. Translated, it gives CASSQDGGTSGSGKQFF.

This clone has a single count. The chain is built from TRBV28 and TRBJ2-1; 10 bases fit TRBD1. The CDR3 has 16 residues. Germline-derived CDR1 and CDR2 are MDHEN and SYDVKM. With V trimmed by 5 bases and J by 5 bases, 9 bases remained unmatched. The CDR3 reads CASSTLSGTGDNEQFF. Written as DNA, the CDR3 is TGTGCCAGCAGTACATTGTCCGGGACAGGGGACAATGAGCAGTTCTTC. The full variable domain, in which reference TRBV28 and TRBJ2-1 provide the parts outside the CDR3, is DVKVTQSSRYLVKRTGEKVFLECVQDMDHENMFWYRQDPGLGLRLIYFSYDVKMKEKGDIPEGYSVSREKKERFSLILESASTNQTSMYLCASSTLSGTGDNEQFFGPGTRLTVL.